Listed here is a single T cell receptor beta chain. The data were obtained in a study of blood T cell repertoires in COVID-19. Study-level information: Acute and convalescent COVID-19 specimens originated in the United States, Italy and Spain. The cDNA or gDNA used as material had been derived from T cells, B-cell-depleted T cells, or PBMCs.

Original methodology: Counts of nucleated cells, estimated from reference gene primer amplification, were obtained. Here immunoSEQ multiplex PCR was the method, and the copy in TCRdb shows in-frame clones only, minus some. For V, J and clone size, that table is used; D and trimming come from the DNA. The table records fewer than 60,000 clones, under 90% of them present only once. The CDR3 spans 15 residues. The V segment lost 8 bases and the J segment 6 bases; nucleotides outside the gene matches: 12. Germline lookup yields CDR1 LNHDA and CDR2 SQIVND (reference sequence). The sample taken for sequencing was peripheral blood. This TCR came from an elderly woman with acute or convalescent COVID-19. This chain links TRBV19 with TRBJ1-2, with TRBD1 matching 10 bases. The chain's CDR3 is CASWDRGTQVDGYTF. The CDR3 DNA reads as TGTGCCAGTTGGGACAGGGGAACCCAAGTGGATGGCTACACCTTC.